The 22 T cell receptor beta chains below all came from one sample that was sequenced in a study of shared clonotypes between healthy human individuals. Terminally differentiated effector memory CD45RA+ cells were excluded by CCR7 positive selection of CD45RO-negative cells. Libraries were prepared by immunoSEQ multiplex PCR; TCRdb keeps only in-frame clonotypes and omits some of them. This sample has roughly 1,800,000 clones, with just under 95% found just once. The sequenced sample was naive CD8+ T cells sorted from blood. The origin of the receptors is a man between 18 and 35 years old in good health.

The rearrangement uses TRBV28 and TRBJ2-2; D tentatively reads TRBD1 or TRBD2 (5 bases each). V was pared by 9 bases and J by 6 bases, with 23 bases between. The CDR3 contains 16 residues. CDR1 and CDR2 (germline): MDHEN, SYDVKM. The CDR3 loop is CASQTGTMEFSGELFF. CDR3 DNA sequence: TGTGCCAGTCAAACCGGGACGATGGAATTCTCCGGGGAGCTGTTTTTT.

The chain couples TRBV10-3 to TRBJ1-4, with D possibly being TRBD1 (5 bases). Germline V CDR1 and CDR2: ENHRY, SYGVKD. Trimming took 8 bases from V and 0 from J, leaving 13 bases between them. The CDR3 consists of 15 residues. The CDR3 bases are TGTGCCATCCGCCGCGACAGCACAACTAATGAAAAACTGTTTTTT. Translated, it gives CAIRRDSTTNEKLFF.

The genes are TRBV25-1 and TRBJ2-7; possibly TRBD1 or TRBD2 for D (5 bases each). Germline V gene lookup returns CDR1 MGHDK and CDR2 SYGVNS. V was clipped by 7 bases and J by 3 bases, with 22 bases between them. CDR3 length equals 16 residues. The DNA for the CDR3 is TGTGCCAGCATGAGTGGATGGGGGTTTATCGGCTACGAGCAGTACTTC. Translated, it gives CASMSGWGFIGYEQYF.

The rearrangement links TRBV27 to TRBJ1-6; TRBD1 is a possible D gene (6 bases). The V gene's germline CDR1 is MNHEY and CDR2 SMNVEV (reference sequence). The CDR3 loop spans 16 amino acids. V shed 0 bases and J shed 9 bases, with 15 bases lying between them. The CDR3 is CASSLSAGEFSSPLHF. The CDR3 DNA sequence: TGTGCCAGCAGTTTATCGGCAGGGGAGTTCAGTTCACCCCTCCACTTT.

V is TRBV4-1 and J is TRBJ2-6; D is perhaps TRBD1 or TRBD2 (5 bases each). Germline CDR1 reads MGHRA; CDR2 reads YSYEKL. V dropped 0 bases and J dropped 0 bases, with 12 bases sitting between them. The CDR3 is 18 amino acids. CDR3 protein: CASSQEPGRTSGANVLTF. The CDR3, as DNA: TGCGCCAGCAGCCAAGAGCCGGGACGGACCTCTGGGGCCAACGTCCTGACTTTC.

This rearrangement joins TRBV10-3 to TRBJ2-1; perhaps D is TRBD1 or TRBD2 (5 bases each). The CDR3 is 13 amino acids. CDR1 and CDR2 (germline): ENHRY, SYGVKD. V was pared by 2 bases and J by 8 bases, with 10 bases between. The CDR3 DNA follows: TGTGCCATCAGTGAGGGCTTGGGGGATGAGCAGTTCTTC. It specifies CAISEGLGDEQFF.

The chain couples TRBV5-6 to TRBJ2-2; 8 bases match TRBD1. The CDR3 is 15 residues long. Unmatched junction bases numbered 5, after V lost 7 bases and J lost 0 bases. Looked up from germline, CDR1 is SGHDT and CDR2 is YYEEEE. The CDR3 sequence: CASGQGASNTGELFF. The CDR3 DNA sequence: TGTGCCAGCGGCCAGGGGGCCTCGAACACCGGGGAGCTGTTTTTT.

The genes are TRBV5-8 and TRBJ2-5, with 7 positions matching TRBD1. Germline CDR1 reads SGHTS; CDR2 reads YDEGEE. V lost 1 base to trimming and J lost 5 bases; unmatched junction nucleotides: 11. The CDR3 runs 16 residues. CDR3 in DNA: TGTGCCAGCAGCTTGCGACAGGGTTCGGGGATTGAGACCCAGTACTTC. It yields the protein CASSLRQGSGIETQYF.

The chain couples TRBV2 to TRBJ2-1, with D hard to call. V gave up 6 bases and J gave up 4 bases, with 13 bases separating them. Per germline, CDR1 SNHLY and CDR2 FYNNEI. The CDR3 covers 14 residues. DNA of the CDR3: TGTGCCAGCAGGTTCCGGCCTCGATACAATGAGCAGTTCTTC. Amino acids: CASRFRPRYNEQFF.

This sequence joins TRBV5-6 and TRBJ2-1; D is uncertain. The germline CDR1 and CDR2 sequences are SGHDT and YYEEEE. V was clipped by 2 bases and J by 9 bases, with 15 bases between them. The CDR3 covers 14 residues. Written as DNA, the CDR3 is TGTGCCAGCAGCTTTGCAGGATTCGTCGGTGAGCAGTTCTTC. As protein: CASSFAGFVGEQFF. The whole variable domain, filled in from reference TRBV5-6 and TRBJ2-1, reads DAGVTQSPTHLIKTRGQQVTLRCSPKSGHDTVSWYQQALGQGPQFIFQYYEEEERQRGNFPDRFSGHQFPNYSSELNVNALLLGDSALYLCASSFAGFVGEQFFGPGTRLTVL.

This clone was recorded only once. V gene TRBV4-1 combines with J gene TRBJ2-7; 12 bases line up with TRBD1. The length of the CDR3 is 17 residues. Germline V gene data show CDR1 as MGHRA and CDR2 as YSYEKL. With 0 bases clipped from V and 6 bases from J, the junction kept 9 bases outside the gene matches. For the CDR3, the DNA is TGCGCCAGCAGCCAAGAGGGTGGGACAGGGGGCGCGGGCGAGCAGTACTTC. Translated: CASSQEGGTGGAGEQYF.

V is TRBV11-2 and J is TRBJ2-3, with 9 bases that match TRBD2. The germline V gene encodes CDR1 SGHAT and CDR2 FQNNGV. V was clipped by 1 base and J by 6 bases; unmatched bases: 5. This CDR3 spans 15 amino acids. The CDR3 nucleotides read TGTGCCAGCAGCTTAGTGCGGGGGGGCCGGGATACGCAGTATTTT. Residues: CASSLVRGGRDTQYF.

The rearrangement joins TRBV11-2 to TRBJ1-2; a weak D match, TRBD1 (6 bases). V lost 5 bases and J 7 bases, leaving 17 bases between the germline ends. The germline V gene has CDR1 SGHAT and CDR2 FQNNGV. The CDR3 is 14 residues long. The CDR3 DNA reads as TGTGCCAGCAGCCCAGGAGGGGGTTACGCTGGCTACACCTTC. Its protein is CASSPGGGYAGYTF.

This clone was observed once. The chain is built from TRBV7-8 and TRBJ2-1; no definite D call. Germline V gene data show CDR1 as SGHVS and CDR2 as FQNEAQ. V was pared by 0 bases and J by 8 bases, with 8 bases between. The CDR3 is 13 residues long. In DNA, the CDR3 is TGTGCCAGCAGCTTAGCGTGGCACTATGAGCAGTTCTTC. Translated: CASSLAWHYEQFF.

The CDR3 nucleotides are TGTGCCAGCAGCTCAGGACAGAGAAACTATGGCTACACCTTC. It is translated as CASSSGQRNYGYTF. This chain uses TRBV7-9 with TRBJ1-2; D may be TRBD1 (6 bases). This CDR3 has 14 residues. CDR1 and CDR2 from the germline V gene are SEHNR and FQNEAQ (reference sequence). V was clipped by 4 bases and J by 2 bases, with 11 bases between them.

The chain uses TRBV27 and TRBJ1-5; D call uncertain. The CDR3 consists of 13 residues. CDR1 is MNHEY and CDR2 is SMNVEV in the germline V gene (reference sequence). The germline V and J ends were trimmed by 3 bases and 3 bases, with 6 bases remaining between them. The CDR3 sequence is CASSFSINQPQHF. CDR3 nucleotides: TGTGCCAGCAGTTTTTCCATCAATCAGCCCCAGCATTTT.

The genes are TRBV28 and TRBJ2-7; perhaps TRBD1 as D (6 bases). The CDR3 contains 20 residues. The V end was cut by 7 bases, the J end by 4 bases, with 35 bases between. Germline assignment: CDR1 MDHEN and CDR2 SYDVKM. CDR3 nucleotide sequence: TGTGCCAGCACCTCCATCCAGGACAGTAGGTCGATCACGGAAGGATACGAGCAGTACTTC. It is translated as CASTSIQDSRSITEGYEQYF.

V gene TRBV29-1 combines with J gene TRBJ2-7, with D perhaps TRBD2 (6 bases). This CDR3 contains 13 residues. Trimming pared 4 bases from V and 2 bases from J, leaving 12 bases between. Per the germline V gene, CDR1 is SQVTM and CDR2 is ANQGSEA. CDR3 in DNA: TGCAGCGTTGTGGAGGGGATTCCCTACGAGCAGTACTTC. It codes for CSVVEGIPYEQYF.

V and J are TRBV11-2 and TRBJ2-5; 10 bases are a match to TRBD1. There are 18 residues in the CDR3. V shed 1 base and J 1 base; nucleotides not matched to a gene: 9. CDR1 SGHAT and CDR2 FQNNGV come from the germline V gene. CDR3 sequence: CASSLGDRGLRGQETQYF. The CDR3 DNA sequence: TGTGCCAGCAGCTTAGGGGACAGGGGTTTAAGGGGCCAAGAGACCCAGTACTTC.

A word on this clone: Distinct nucleotide sequences in the sample also encode this CDR3. The chain employs TRBV7-9 and TRBJ2-3; 7 bases fit TRBD1. The CDR3 consists of 15 residues. The germline V gene has CDR1 SEHNR and CDR2 FQNEAQ (reference sequence). The J segment lost 2 bases and the V segment lost 5 bases, leaving 7 bases of the junction unmatched. CDR3 sequence reads: CASSPRDSSTDTQYF. In DNA form, the CDR3 reads TGTGCCAGCAGCCCACGGGACAGTTCCACAGATACGCAGTATTTT.

J is TRBJ1-1 and V is TRBV4-3, with D unresolved. Germline CDR1 LGHNA, CDR2 YSLEER. This CDR3 spans 14 amino acids. Deletions cut 0 bases from V and 0 bases from J, with 5 bases between. CDR3 DNA: TGCGCCAGCAGCCAAGATATGATGAACACTGAAGCTTTCTTT. Encoded protein: CASSQDMMNTEAFF.

This chain uses TRBV7-8 with TRBJ2-1; 14 positions agree with TRBD2. Germline values: CDR1 SGHVS, CDR2 FQNEAQ. CDR3 length equals 18 residues. V was clipped by 4 bases and J by 3 bases; unmatched bases: 8. CDR3 protein: CASSSGLAGGSNYNEQFF. CDR3 sequence (DNA): TGTGCCAGCAGCTCTGGACTAGCGGGGGGATCCAACTACAATGAGCAGTTCTTC.